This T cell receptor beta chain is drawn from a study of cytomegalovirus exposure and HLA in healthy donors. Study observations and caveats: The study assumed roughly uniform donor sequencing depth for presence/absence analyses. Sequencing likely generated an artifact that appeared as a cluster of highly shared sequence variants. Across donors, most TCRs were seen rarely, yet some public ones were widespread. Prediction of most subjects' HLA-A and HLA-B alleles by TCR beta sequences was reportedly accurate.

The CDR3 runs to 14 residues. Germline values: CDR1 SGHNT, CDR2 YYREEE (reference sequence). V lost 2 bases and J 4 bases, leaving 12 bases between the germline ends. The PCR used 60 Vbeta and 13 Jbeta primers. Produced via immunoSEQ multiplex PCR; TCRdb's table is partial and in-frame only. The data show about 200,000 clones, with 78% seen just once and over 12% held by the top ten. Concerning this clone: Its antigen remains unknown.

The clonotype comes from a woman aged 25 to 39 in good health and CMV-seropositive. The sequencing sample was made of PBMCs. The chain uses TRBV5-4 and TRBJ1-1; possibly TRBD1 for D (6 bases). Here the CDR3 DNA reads TGTGCCAGCAGCTTAAACAGGGAAGTCACTGAAGCTTTCTTT. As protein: CASSLNREVTEAFF. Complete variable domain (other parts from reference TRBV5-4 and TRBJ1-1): ETGVTQSPTHLIKTRGQQVTLRCSSQSGHNTVSWYQQALGQGPQFIFQYYREEENGRGNFPPRFSGLQFPNYSSELNVNALELDDSALYLCASSLNREVTEAFFGQGTRLTVV.